Presented here are 23 T cell receptor beta chains from one specimen sequenced in a study of cytomegalovirus exposure and HLA in healthy donors. PCR was performed using 60 Vbeta and 13 Jbeta primers. TCRdb's table, derived via immunoSEQ multiplex PCR, lists solely in-frame clones and lacks some. Of 150,000 to 200,000 clones in the sample, 80% to 85% were seen once. The material sequenced was PBMCs. The receptor source for this set is a woman in her thirties or forties in good health and CMV-seronegative.

The chain joins TRBV7-2 to TRBJ2-3, with D perhaps matching TRBD2 (5 bases). The CDR3 extends over 16 amino acids. V shed 1 base and J shed 2 bases, with 13 bases lying between them. CDR1 and CDR2 (germline): SGHTA, FQGNSA. CDR3 in amino acids: CASSLDPAASTDTQYF. In DNA form, the CDR3 reads TGTGCCAGCAGCTTAGACCCAGCGGCTTCCACAGATACGCAGTATTTT.

The rearrangement links TRBV7-8 to TRBJ2-2, with D perhaps matching TRBD1 (6 bases). V was shortened by 10 bases and J by 0 bases, with 12 bases between the two germline ends. This CDR3 contains 14 residues. CDR1 is SGHVS and CDR2 is FQNEAQ in the germline V gene. CDR3 bases: TGTGCCAACGCCGGGACAACGAACACCGGGGAGCTGTTTTTT. Residues: CANAGTTNTGELFF.

This sequence joins TRBV2 and TRBJ1-2, with D hard to call. With 2 bases removed from V and 0 bases from J, the gap between germline ends came to 10 bases. CDR3 length equals 15 residues. Germline assignment: CDR1 SNHLY and CDR2 FYNNEI. The CDR3 nucleotides are TGTGCCAGCAGTGAACCCCCTCCTGCTAACTATGGCTACACCTTC. This sequence encodes CASSEPPPANYGYTF.

The chain combines TRBV6-1 with TRBJ2-5, with 7 nucleotides matching TRBD2. The V gene end was trimmed by 8 bases and the J gene end by 4 bases; junction bases not matched to a gene: 7. Germline CDR1 and CDR2: MNHNS and SASEGT. This CDR3 comprises 13 residues. CDR3 residues: CASVYRGVETQYF. The CDR3 coding sequence is TGTGCCAGCGTTTACCGGGGGGTAGAGACCCAGTACTTC.

The chain joins TRBV9 to TRBJ1-1, with 9 bases identical to TRBD1. The V gene's germline CDR1 is SGDLS and CDR2 YYNGEE. The V and J ends lost 4 bases and 7 bases, in that order; junction bases with no gene match: 20. The CDR3 totals 18 residues. CDR3 loop: CASSPTVPGQGARGEAFF. The CDR3 bases are TGTGCCAGCAGCCCCACCGTCCCGGGACAGGGCGCCCGGGGTGAAGCTTTCTTT.

The chain links TRBV27 to TRBJ2-1; 10 nucleotides line up with TRBD2. The J segment lost 1 base and the V segment lost 10 bases, leaving 13 bases of the junction unmatched. Germline CDR1 reads MNHEY; CDR2 reads SMNVEV (reference sequence). This CDR3 spans 17 amino acids. The CDR3 spells CATISPKLAGSYNEQFF. CDR3 nucleotides: TGTGCCACTATATCCCCCAAACTAGCGGGGTCCTACAATGAGCAGTTCTTC.

The gene calls are TRBV9 and TRBJ2-1, with 8 bases identical to TRBD2. Germline V gives CDR1 SGDLS, CDR2 YYNGEE. The CDR3 spans 14 residues. Unmatched junction bases numbered 5, after V lost 0 bases and J lost 9 bases. The CDR3 DNA is TGTGCCAGCAGCGTAGGGTCGCGGGAGGTTGAGCAGTTCTTC. Translating gives CASSVGSREVEQFF.

The chain combines TRBV7-2 with TRBJ2-7; TRBD1 agrees at 9 bases. CDR3 size: 14 residues. Germline V lookup: CDR1 SGHTA, CDR2 FQGNSA. V lost 6 bases and J lost 1; bases outside the gene matches: 4. The CDR3 sequence: CASRGTGSSYEQYF. CDR3 nucleotides: TGTGCCAGCAGGGGGACAGGGTCGTCCTACGAGCAGTACTTC.

The chain has TRBV5-1 and TRBJ2-2, with D possibly TRBD2 on 6 matching bases. This CDR3 spans 15 amino acids. V lost 4 bases and J lost 5, with 15 bases in between. Germline values: CDR1 SGHRS, CDR2 YFSETQ. CDR3 in DNA: TGCGCCAGCAGCCTTCTTGGAGGGGATACCGGGGAGCTGTTTTTT. This encodes CASSLLGGDTGELFF.

The DNA for the CDR3 is TGTGCCAGCAGCTTAGGAGTTCTAGCGGGAGGAGGCACAGATACGCAGTATTTT. This translates into CASSLGVLAGGGTDTQYF. The V gene is TRBV11-3, the J gene TRBJ2-3, with 11 nucleotides matching TRBD2. Per germline, CDR1 SGHNT and CDR2 YENEEA. The CDR3 is made up of 18 amino acids. J lost 1 base, V lost 1 base, and 7 bases had no gene match.

This chain connects TRBV11-2 to TRBJ1-1, with D perhaps matching TRBD1 (6 bases). The germline CDR1 and CDR2 sequences are SGHAT and FQNNGV. The CDR3 spans 16 residues. V lost 3 bases to trimming and J lost 5 bases, with 19 bases between them. Here the CDR3 DNA reads TGTGCCAGCAGCTTTCCACAGGGTGGACTAGGTACTGAAGCTTTCTTT. Encoded protein: CASSFPQGGLGTEAFF.

The chain couples TRBV7-8 to TRBJ2-7; 8 bases map to TRBD1. Germline lookup yields CDR1 SGHVS and CDR2 FQNEAQ. This CDR3 has 14 residues. V shed 2 bases and J 6 bases; nucleotides not matched to a gene: 6. Here the CDR3 reads CASSLYRGVGEQYV. The DNA of the CDR3 is TGTGCCAGCAGCTTATACAGGGGGGTGGGCGAGCAGTACGTC.

The V and J genes are TRBV6-5 and TRBJ2-7, with D unresolved. The CDR3 extends over 14 amino acids. In germline, CDR1 is MNHEY, CDR2 SVGAGI. Trimming left V 5 bases short and J 6 bases short, with 17 bases between. Written as DNA, the CDR3 is TGTGCCAGCAGTCCCCCCGGGTTAACGGGCGAGCAGTACTTC. It codes for CASSPPGLTGEQYF.

This clone was counted only a few times. V is TRBV5-4 and J is TRBJ1-4, with D perhaps matching TRBD1 (6 bases). The CDR3 loop spans 15 amino acids. The V end lost 0 bases, the J end lost 5 bases, and 11 bases lay between the germline ends. CDR1 is SGHNT, CDR2 YYREEE, per germline (reference sequence). CDR3 in DNA: TGTGCCAGCAGCTTGGGCTACAGGGAGAATGAAAAACTGTTTTTT. Protein product: CASSLGYRENEKLFF.

This clone was detected only once. This chain links TRBV19 with TRBJ1-5, with 8 bases identical to TRBD1. The CDR3 extends over 17 amino acids. From germline, CDR1 is LNHDA and CDR2 SQIVND (reference sequence). V shed 2 bases, J shed 2 bases, and the junction held 8 bases outside the gene matches. CDR3 in amino acids: CASSISQGALGNQPQHF. The CDR3 region has the DNA TGTGCCAGTAGTATATCCCAGGGGGCTTTGGGCAATCAGCCCCAGCATTTT. The variable domain in full, with the rest retrieved from reference TRBV19 and TRBJ1-5, is DGGITQSPKYLFRKEGQNVTLSCEQNLNHDAMYWYRQDPGQGLRLIYYSQIVNDFQKGDIAEGYSVSREKKESFPLTVTSAQKNPTAFYLCASSISQGALGNQPQHFGDGTRLSIL.

V is TRBV14 and J is TRBJ2-7; TRBD1 matches 8 bases. Germline lookup yields CDR1 SGHDN and CDR2 FVKESK. After removal of 3 bases from V and 6 bases from J, the junction contained 4 bases not matched to a gene. The CDR3 contains 13 residues. CDR3 amino acids: CASSQQGAGEQYV. The CDR3 coding sequence is TGTGCCAGCAGCCAGCAGGGGGCCGGCGAGCAGTACGTC.

This chain uses TRBV30 with TRBJ1-2; no clear D gene. The CDR3 is 11 amino acids. Trimming cost V 8 bases and J 4 bases, with 11 bases left between them. CDR1 is GTSNPN and CDR2 is SVGIG in the germline V gene (reference sequence). CDR3 sequence (DNA): TGTGCCGAGCGATGGAGCTATGGCTACACCTTC. It codes for CAERWSYGYTF.

The sample holds one count of this clone. This chain connects TRBV7-2 to TRBJ1-1; TRBD1 matches 9 bases. Germline V CDR1 and CDR2: SGHTA, FQGNSA. Trimming took 2 bases from V and 3 from J; bases not matched to a gene: 4. The CDR3 sequence is 15 residues long. CDR3 DNA sequence: TGTGCCAGCAGCTTAACCTGGACAGGGGACACTGAAGCTTTCTTT. This translates into CASSLTWTGDTEAFF.

This rearrangement joins TRBV2 to TRBJ2-1; TRBD2 might be the D (6 bases). This CDR3 spans 12 amino acids. Trimming stripped 7 bases from V and 9 bases from J, with 13 bases between. CDR1 is SNHLY and CDR2 is FYNNEI in the germline V gene. In nucleotides, the CDR3 is TGTGCCAGCACCCCCGGGGGTGGTGAGCAGTTCTTC. Protein product: CASTPGGGEQFF.

The chain links TRBV5-6 to TRBJ2-1; no reliable D call. CDR3 length: 13 residues. Per germline, CDR1 SGHDT and CDR2 YYEEEE. V was cut by 1 base and J by 7 bases, with 9 bases left in between. CDR3 DNA: TGTGCCAGCAGCTTGTCTACTACTAATGAGCAGTTCTTC. Translated, it gives CASSLSTTNEQFF.

This clone was seen more than once but under ten times. The genes are TRBV6-4 and TRBJ2-7; D unresolved. Germline loops: CDR1 MRHNA, CDR2 SNTAGT. This CDR3 region has 12 residues. Trimming pared 9 bases from V and 4 bases from J, leaving 13 bases between. The CDR3 nucleotides read TGTGCCAGGTCTACATCGGGTTACGAGCAGTACTTC. This gives the protein CARSTSGYEQYF.

This clone has a single count. The rearrangement links TRBV6-1 to TRBJ2-1; TRBD1 agrees at 9 bases. Germline assignment: CDR1 MNHNS and CDR2 SASEGT. With V trimmed by 3 bases and J by 6 bases, 6 bases remained unmatched. The CDR3 has 15 amino acids. The CDR3 here is CASSDTGGPSNEQFF. Written as DNA, the CDR3 is TGTGCCAGCAGTGATACAGGGGGCCCTTCCAATGAGCAGTTCTTC.

CDR3 loop: CASSREPGNYGYTF. In nucleotides, the CDR3 is TGTGCCAGCAGTCGAGAGCCAGGGAACTATGGCTACACCTTC. The chain joins TRBV7-2 to TRBJ1-2, with a weak D call TRBD1 (5 bases). With 6 bases removed from V and 2 bases from J, the gap between germline ends came to 13 bases. Germline CDR1 is SGHTA and CDR2 is FQGNSA. The CDR3 spans 14 residues.